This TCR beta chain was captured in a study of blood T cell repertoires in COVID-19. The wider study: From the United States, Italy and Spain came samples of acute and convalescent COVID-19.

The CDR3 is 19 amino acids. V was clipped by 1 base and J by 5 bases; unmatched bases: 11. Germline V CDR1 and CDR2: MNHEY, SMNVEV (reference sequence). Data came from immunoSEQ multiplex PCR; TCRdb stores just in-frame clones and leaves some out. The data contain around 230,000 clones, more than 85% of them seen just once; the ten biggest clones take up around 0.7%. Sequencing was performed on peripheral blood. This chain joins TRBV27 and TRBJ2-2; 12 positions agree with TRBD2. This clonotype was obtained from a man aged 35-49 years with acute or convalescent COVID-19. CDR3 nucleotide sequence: TGTGCCAGCAGTTTATGGGGGCTAGCGGGAGGGCGGGTTACCGGGGAGCTGTTTTTT. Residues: CASSLWGLAGGRVTGELFF.